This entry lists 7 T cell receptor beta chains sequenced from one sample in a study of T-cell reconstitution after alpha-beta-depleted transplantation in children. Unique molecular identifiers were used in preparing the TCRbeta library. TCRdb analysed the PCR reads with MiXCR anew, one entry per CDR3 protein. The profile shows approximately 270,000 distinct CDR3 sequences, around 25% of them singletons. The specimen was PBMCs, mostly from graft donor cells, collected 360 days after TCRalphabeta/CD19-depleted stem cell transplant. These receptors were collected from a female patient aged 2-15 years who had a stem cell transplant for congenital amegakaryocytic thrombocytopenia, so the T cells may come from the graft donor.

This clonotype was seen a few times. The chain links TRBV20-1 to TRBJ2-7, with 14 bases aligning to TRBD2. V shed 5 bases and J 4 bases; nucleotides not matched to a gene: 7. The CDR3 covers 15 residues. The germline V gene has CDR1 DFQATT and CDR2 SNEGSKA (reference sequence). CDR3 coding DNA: TGCAGTGCTCACGGACTAGCGGGAGGTCTATACGAGCAGTACTTC. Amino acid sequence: CSAHGLAGGLYEQYF.

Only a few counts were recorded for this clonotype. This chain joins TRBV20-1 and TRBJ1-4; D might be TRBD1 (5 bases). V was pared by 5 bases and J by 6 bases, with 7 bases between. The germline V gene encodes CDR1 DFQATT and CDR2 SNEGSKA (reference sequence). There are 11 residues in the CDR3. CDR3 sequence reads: CSAGGDEKLFF. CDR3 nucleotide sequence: TGCAGTGCTGGGGGAGATGAAAAACTGTTTTTT.

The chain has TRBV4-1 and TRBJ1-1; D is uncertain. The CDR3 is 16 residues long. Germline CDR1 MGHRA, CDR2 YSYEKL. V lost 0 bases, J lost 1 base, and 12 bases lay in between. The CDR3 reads CASSQDLSQWNTEAFF. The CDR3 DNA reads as TGCGCCAGCAGCCAAGATTTAAGTCAATGGAACACTGAAGCTTTCTTT.

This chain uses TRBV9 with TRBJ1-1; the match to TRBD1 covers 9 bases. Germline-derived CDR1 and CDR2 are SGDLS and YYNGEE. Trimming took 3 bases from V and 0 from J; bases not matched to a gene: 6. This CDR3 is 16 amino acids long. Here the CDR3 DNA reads TGTGCCAGCAGCGGACAGGGGGTGACAATGAACACTGAAGCTTTCTTT. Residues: CASSGQGVTMNTEAFF.

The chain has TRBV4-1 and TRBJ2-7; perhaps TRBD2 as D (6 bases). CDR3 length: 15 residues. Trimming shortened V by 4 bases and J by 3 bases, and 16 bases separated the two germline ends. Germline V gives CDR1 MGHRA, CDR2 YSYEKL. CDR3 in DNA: TGCGCCAGCAGCCGCGACGGAGGGACCAACTACGAGCAGTACTTC. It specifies CASSRDGGTNYEQYF.

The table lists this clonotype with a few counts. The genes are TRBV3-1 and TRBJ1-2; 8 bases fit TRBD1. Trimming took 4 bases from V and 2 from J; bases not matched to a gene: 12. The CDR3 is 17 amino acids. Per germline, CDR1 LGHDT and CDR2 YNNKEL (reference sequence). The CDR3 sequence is CASSLRTGSLRNYGYTF. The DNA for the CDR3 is TGTGCCAGCAGCCTCCGGACAGGGTCCCTAAGGAACTATGGCTACACCTTC.

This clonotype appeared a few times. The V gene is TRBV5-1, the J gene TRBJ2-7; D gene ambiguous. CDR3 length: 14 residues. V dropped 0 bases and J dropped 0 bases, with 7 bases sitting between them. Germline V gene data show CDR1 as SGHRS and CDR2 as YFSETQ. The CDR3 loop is CASSLESISYEQYF. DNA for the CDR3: TGCGCCAGCAGCTTGGAGAGCATCTCCTACGAGCAGTACTTC.